This T cell receptor (beta chain) was found in a study of shared clonotypes between healthy human individuals. A CD45RA+ naive subset and a CD45RA-negative memory subset were split from CD4+ cells. Regarding the study as a whole: Donors were few, which limited the genetic and exposure-history diversity represented.

The CDR3 covers 13 residues. The V gene lost 4 bases and the J gene lost 3 bases, with 7 bases spanning the gap. CDR1 MDHEN and CDR2 SYDVKM come from the germline V gene. Authors' data handling: Filtering was not the same, since immunoSEQ gave junction-only sequences without quality scores. Here immunoSEQ multiplex PCR was the method, and the copy in TCRdb shows in-frame clones only, minus some. D and trimming were read from the DNA, whereas the V and J calls and clone size are those reported in that table. The sample holds some 1.1 million clones, roughly 80% seen once. Notes on this clone: Its target is not known.

Source material: memory CD4+ T cells from PBMCs. The sample's subset: CD45RA-negative fraction. The clonotype comes from a man between 18 and 29 years old in good health. Some clones in this sample may be carry-over from other donors' samples. This chain connects TRBV28 to TRBJ1-3, with TRBD1 as a possible D gene (6 bases). The CDR3 loop reads CASSSGVGNTIYF. For the CDR3, the DNA is TGTGCCAGCAGTTCAGGGGTTGGAAACACCATATATTTT. Together with reference TRBV28 and TRBJ1-3, the CDR3 gives the full variable domain: DVKVTQSSRYLVKRTGEKVFLECVQDMDHENMFWYRQDPGLGLRLIYFSYDVKMKEKGDIPEGYSVSREKKERFSLILESASTNQTSMYLCASSSGVGNTIYFGEGSWLTVV.